The entry below describes one TCR beta chain. No antigen is known for it. These data come from a study of T cells in Graves' hyperthyroidism and ophthalmopathy. Study-wide results and caveats: Classification by a 13 V-J model distinguished ophthalmopathy from stable hyperthyroidism. Ophthalmopathy prediction by the model preceded onset by a median roughly 6.3 months. Expanded thyroid clonotypes (above 0.001) were mostly also found in blood.

CDR1 is MNHNS and CDR2 is SASEGT in the germline V gene. The ends were cut back, 2 bases at V and 3 bases at J, with 17 bases in the middle. The CDR3 is made up of 16 amino acids. Diagnoses used clinical symptoms, serum thyroxine and TRAb, thyroid ultrasound and orbital computed tomography. Authors of the study amplified TCR beta CDR3 regions from RNA transcripts. When the TCR CDR3 underwent first-round RT-PCR, the HTBI primer set was used. TCRdb reprocessed the multiplex PCR reads via MiXCR and lists one record per CDR3 protein. The data contain some 700,000 distinct CDR3 sequences, approximately 15% of them seen just once; the ten biggest clones take up roughly 16%.

The origin of this receptor is a man in his fifties or sixties with Graves' hyperthyroidism. The V call is TRBV6-1, the J call TRBJ2-7, with D possibly matching TRBD2 (6 bases). Material: blood. The CDR3 nucleotides are TGTGCCAGCAGTGAAACCCGGATATTTAGCGGCTACGAGCAGTACTTC. As protein: CASSETRIFSGYEQYF.